Below, one T cell receptor (beta chain) is given with its context. Its antigen is not known. This sample was taken from a study of TIL therapy for anti-PD-1-resistant metastatic lung cancer. Study overall: Tumors were harvested before any PD-1/PD-L1 blockade. Four tumors were EGFR-mutant and two were ALK-rearranged.

Study-wide points: After infusion, TIL clonotypes partly replaced peripheral T cells and declined over months.

Germline lookup yields CDR1 SGHKS and CDR2 YYEKEE (reference sequence). The V and J ends lost 5 bases and 2 bases respectively, with 23 bases between them. The CDR3 consists of 17 residues. The libraries were made with immunoSEQ v3. Sequenced by immunoSEQ multiplex PCR; TCRdb stores in-frame clones only, minus some. The sample holds about 32,000 clones; 60% to 80% are singletons and the top ten take about 3%. This sample's time point: pre-treatment sample, taken before nivolumab and TIL therapy. Patients were adults with stage 4 NSCLC. The chain joins TRBV5-5 to TRBJ2-7; possibly TRBD2 for D (6 bases). This TCR was recovered from a woman aged 30-85 years with non-small cell lung cancer. Specimen: blood, collected at baseline. CDR3 protein: CASRTLGGDTRTYEQYF. CDR3 in DNA: TGTGCCAGCAGGACCCTGGGGGGTGATACTAGAACCTACGAGCAGTACTTC.